The 12 T cell receptor beta chains reported below all come from one sample, sequenced in a study of blood T cell repertoires in COVID-19. Using immunoSEQ multiplex PCR, the repertoire was profiled, and TCRdb retains in-frame clones only, with some absent. The sample contains some 110,000 clones, approximately 80% of which appear only once. The material sequenced was peripheral blood. Source of these receptors: a man between 65 and 85 years old with acute or convalescent COVID-19.

The chain combines TRBV5-1 with TRBJ2-5, with D perhaps TRBD2 (5 bases). This CDR3 has 14 residues. In germline, CDR1 is SGHRS, CDR2 YFSETQ. V was cut by 0 bases and J by 0 bases, with 6 bases left in between. The DNA of the CDR3 is TGCGCCAGCAGCTTGGTAGCGTACCAAGAGACCCAGTACTTC. Residues: CASSLVAYQETQYF.

The chain links TRBV2 to TRBJ2-3, with 7 bases aligning to TRBD2. V dropped 3 bases and J dropped 2; count of bases not matched to a gene: 5. The germline gives CDR1 SNHLY, CDR2 FYNNEI. The CDR3 runs to 15 residues. CDR3 DNA sequence: TGTGCCAGCAGTGACCGGCGGGGGAACACAGATACGCAGTATTTT. Translation gives CASSDRRGNTDTQYF. Full variable domain (missing parts from reference TRBV2 and TRBJ2-3): EPEVTQTPSHQVTQMGQEVILRCVPISNHLYFYWYRQILGQKVEFLVSFYNNEISEKSEIFDDQFSVERPDGSNFTLKIRSTKLEDSAMYFCASSDRRGNTDTQYFGPGTRLTVL.

This clone was recorded a few times. The chain employs TRBV2 and TRBJ1-2, with no clear D. Germline CDR1 is SNHLY and CDR2 is FYNNEI. The CDR3 length is 15 residues. The V and J ends lost 2 bases and 8 bases respectively, with 18 bases between them. The CDR3 protein is CASSEFGAERVGYTF. The CDR3 DNA reads TGTGCCAGCAGTGAATTCGGTGCGGAGCGGGTCGGCTACACCTTC.

The sample holds one count of this clone. V and J are TRBV7-2 and TRBJ1-1; 8 bases are a match to TRBD1. After removal of 5 bases from V and 11 bases from J, the junction contained 13 bases not matched to a gene. CDR3 size: 14 residues. Germline V gives CDR1 SGHTA, CDR2 FQGNSA. DNA for the CDR3: TGTGCCAGCAGCCCAGACCCGGCAGGGGGCGCCGCTTTCTTT. Protein sequence: CASSPDPAGGAAFF.

The chain recombines TRBV6-5 with TRBJ2-4, with D perhaps matching TRBD1 (6 bases). The germline CDR1 and CDR2 sequences are MNHEY and SVGAGI. The V end was cut by 0 bases, the J end by 2 bases, with 11 bases between. The CDR3 is 16 amino acids. This CDR3 reads CASSYSQGMSKNIQYF. The CDR3 DNA reads TGTGCCAGCAGTTACTCGCAGGGGATGTCCAAAAACATTCAGTACTTC.

This clone appeared a few times. CDR3 sequence: CATSRESWGGSYTF. Here the CDR3 DNA reads TGTGCCACCAGCAGAGAATCCTGGGGGGGGAGCTACACCTTC. The chain recombines TRBV15 with TRBJ1-2, with D tentatively TRBD1 (5 bases). The CDR3 totals 14 residues. The V end lost 0 bases, the J end lost 9 bases, and 14 bases lay between the germline ends. Germline CDR1 and CDR2: LNHNV and YYDKDF (reference sequence).

The chain carries TRBV5-4 and TRBJ2-3; TRBD2 matches 7 bases. CDR3 length equals 14 residues. In germline, CDR1 is SGHNT, CDR2 YYREEE (reference sequence). Germline trimming cut 7 bases from V and 4 bases from J; bases unmatched to any gene: 9. Here the CDR3 DNA reads TGTGCCAGCGAAAGCGGAGCGGGGTCAGATACGCAGTATTTT. Translating gives CASESGAGSDTQYF.

This clone was counted once. DNA of the CDR3: TGTGCCAGCAGCCAGACAGGGGCGGACACTGAAGCTTTCTTT. Amino acids: CASSQTGADTEAFF. This chain links TRBV3-1 (or the pseudogene TRBV3-2) with TRBJ1-1, with TRBD1 identical over 8 bases. V gave up 3 bases and J gave up 3 bases; unmatched junction bases: 3. This CDR3 comprises 14 residues. CDR1 is LGHDT, CDR2 YNNKEL, per germline (reference sequence).

The rearrangement uses TRBV4-1 and TRBJ1-5; D is ambiguous. CDR3 length equals 14 residues. CDR1 MGHRA and CDR2 YSYEKL come from the germline V gene. V dropped 4 bases and J dropped 9 bases, with 16 bases sitting between them. The CDR3 loop is CASSPEPRRGPQHF. CDR3 sequence (DNA): TGCGCCAGCAGCCCAGAACCCAGACGGGGGCCCCAGCATTTT.

With respect to this clone: An end of the junction differs from the germline gene, which may be a read error. The DNA of the CDR3 is TGTGCCAGGAGTGGGAGGGGGCTGGACACTGAAGCTTTCTTT. This encodes CARSGRGLDTEAFF. V and J are TRBV6-4 and TRBJ1-1, with 7 nucleotides matching TRBD1. The CDR3 totals 14 residues. The germline gives CDR1 MRHNA, CDR2 SNTAGT.

This clone was recorded only once. V is TRBV11-2 and J is TRBJ2-3; 9 bases agree with TRBD1. The length of the CDR3 is 16 residues. Germline V gives CDR1 SGHAT, CDR2 FQNNGV. Trimming cost V 0 bases and J 6 bases; bases outside gene matches: 7. CDR3 residues: CASSLDWGTGSDTQYF. In nucleotides, the CDR3 is TGTGCCAGCAGCTTAGATTGGGGGACAGGGTCGGATACGCAGTATTTT.

This clone appeared once. This rearrangement joins TRBV30 to TRBJ1-5; D is ambiguous. From germline, CDR1 is GTSNPN and CDR2 SVGIG (reference sequence). This CDR3 contains 13 residues. V was clipped by 0 bases and J by 6 bases, with 9 bases between them. DNA for the CDR3: TGTGCCTGGAGTGTACGAGAGAGTCAGCCCCAGCATTTT. This encodes CAWSVRESQPQHF. The full variable domain, completed using reference TRBV30 and TRBJ1-5, is SQTIHQWPATLVQPVGSPLSLECTVEGTSNPNLYWYRQAAGRGLQLLFYSVGIGQISSEVPQNLSASRPQDRQFILSSKKLLLSDSGFYLCAWSVRESQPQHFGDGTRLSIL.